This is a list of T cell receptor beta chains from one sample in a study of regulatory T cells in long-lasting Graves disease. One entry per CDR3 protein results from TCRdb running MiXCR on the multiplex PCR reads. The top ten hold 11% to 15% of the sample, which has 250,000 to 300,000 distinct CDR3 sequences, about 18% seen once. These data are also associated with another study on T cells in Graves' hyperthyroidism and ophthalmopathy.

The source material was peripheral blood mononuclear cells (PBMCs), sampled at new diagnosis, from a patient treated with antithyroid drugs. The receptors shown here come from a woman aged 25 to 39 with Graves disease. CDR3s include the opening cysteine and the closing phenylalanine or tryptophan. Each record gives: clone size, D gene, J gene, V gene, CDR3 protein, CDR3 DNA. A D gene is named only where the DNA matches it firmly. Only some rows state a clone size, as once, few, many or a class for expanded clones.

size: many; D: NA; J: TRBJ2-5; V: TRBV19; CDR3: CASTPAGVEETQYF; DNA: TGTGCCAGTACCCCGGCAGGGGTGGAAGAGACCCAGTACTTC
size: many; D: NA; J: TRBJ2-7; V: TRBV5-1; CDR3: CASSPDRKYEQYF; DNA: TGCGCCAGCAGCCCTGACAGGAAATACGAGCAGTACTTC
size: many; D: TRBD1; J: TRBJ2-4; V: TRBV19; CDR3: CASQDRVQNIQYF; DNA: TGTGCCAGCCAAGACAGGGTGCAAAACATTCAGTACTTC
size: many; D: TRBD2; J: TRBJ2-3; V: TRBV3-1; CDR3: CASSQAWAGGPTDTQYF; DNA: TGTGCCAGCAGCCAAGCGTGGGCGGGGGGGCCTACAGATACGCAGTATTTT
size: many; D: TRBD2; J: TRBJ2-7; V: TRBV5-1; CDR3: CASSLVLAGVQEQYF; DNA: TGCGCCAGCAGCTTGGTATTAGCGGGGGTCCAGGAGCAGTACTTC
size: many; D: NA; J: TRBJ1-5; V: TRBV9; CDR3: CASSVDGVGNQPQHF; DNA: TGTGCCAGCAGCGTAGACGGCGTAGGTAATCAGCCCCAGCATTTT
size: many; D: NA; J: TRBJ1-6; V: TRBV6-1; CDR3: CASRTGTANSPLHF; DNA: TGTGCCAGCAGAACCGGGACGGCAAATTCACCCCTCCACTTT
size: NA; D: NA; J: TRBJ2-1; V: TRBV19; CDR3: CASSAETEPSYNEQFF; DNA: TGTGCCAGTAGTGCAGAGACAGAACCCTCCTACAATGAGCAGTTCTTC
size: many; D: NA; J: TRBJ2-3; V: TRBV7-9; CDR3: CASSLADSTTDTQYF; DNA: TGTGCCAGCAGCCTGGCGGACTCTACCACAGATACGCAGTATTTT
size: many; D: NA; J: TRBJ1-1; V: TRBV2; CDR3: CASRDPNTEAFF; DNA: TGTGCCAGCAGGGACCCGAACACTGAAGCTTTCTTT
size: many; D: NA; J: TRBJ2-5; V: TRBV11-2; CDR3: CASSLQAGRGETQYF; DNA: TGTGCCAGCAGCTTACAAGCAGGGCGAGGGGAGACCCAGTACTTC
size: NA; D: NA; J: TRBJ2-2; V: TRBV29-1; CDR3: CSVVFGAGELFF; DNA: TGCAGCGTTGTCTTTGGGGCCGGGGAGCTGTTTTTT
size: many; D: NA; J: TRBJ1-5; V: TRBV6-1; CDR3: CASSELRAIVEGNQPQHF; DNA: TGTGCCAGCAGTGAATTGAGGGCGATAGTCGAGGGCAATCAGCCCCAGCATTTT
size: NA; D: TRBD2; J: TRBJ2-5; V: TRBV5-1; CDR3: CASSLVRGGEETQYF; DNA: TGCGCCAGCAGCTTGGTGCGGGGGGGCGAAGAGACCCAGTACTTC
size: many; D: NA; J: TRBJ2-7; V: TRBV5-1; CDR3: CASSLSAEFEQYF; DNA: TGCGCCAGCAGCTTGTCCGCGGAGTTCGAGCAGTACTTC
size: many; D: NA; J: TRBJ1-2; V: TRBV12-5; CDR3: CASGPLPLTASGGYTF; DNA: TGTGCTAGTGGTCCCCTCCCCTTGACAGCTTCGGGGGGCTACACCTTC
size: many; D: TRBD1; J: TRBJ1-1; V: TRBV12-3/TRBV12-4; CDR3: CASSPGTAYEAFF; DNA: TGTGCCAGCAGTCCCGGGACAGCTTATGAAGCTTTCTTT
size: NA; D: NA; J: TRBJ2-6; V: TRBV3-1; CDR3: CASTPHVTGVSSGANVLTF; DNA: TGTGCCAGCACCCCCCACGTGACAGGTGTCAGCTCTGGGGCCAACGTCCTGACTTTC
size: NA; D: NA; J: TRBJ2-6; V: TRBV20-1; CDR3: CSARDVKGGANVLTF; DNA: TGCAGTGCTAGAGACGTTAAAGGTGGGGCCAACGTCCTGACTTTC
size: many; D: NA; J: TRBJ2-7; V: TRBV20-1; CDR3: CSARDRSRSYEQYF; DNA: TGCAGTGCTAGAGATAGATCACGGTCCTACGAGCAGTACTTC
size: few; D: NA; J: TRBJ1-3; V: TRBV18; CDR3: CASQTQGSGNTIYF; DNA: TGTGCCAGCCAGACACAGGGTTCTGGAAACACCATATATTTT
size: NA; D: TRBD1; J: TRBJ1-2; V: TRBV5-1; CDR3: CASSFVGTGDYGYTF; DNA: TGCGCCAGCAGCTTTGTCGGGACAGGCGACTATGGCTACACCTTC
size: many; D: NA; J: TRBJ2-5; V: TRBV2; CDR3: CASSEQRYQETQYF; DNA: TGTGCCAGCAGTGAGCAGAGGTACCAAGAGACCCAGTACTTC
size: many; D: NA; J: TRBJ1-2; V: TRBV6-5; CDR3: CASSYSPTSNYGYTF; DNA: TGTGCCAGCAGTTACTCCCCCACCAGCAACTATGGCTACACCTTC
size: many; D: NA; J: TRBJ1-1; V: TRBV19; CDR3: CASSITTDDEAFF; DNA: TGTGCCAGTAGTATTACCACCGATGATGAAGCTTTCTTT
size: many; D: NA; J: TRBJ1-2; V: TRBV20-1; CDR3: CSARDRRDSYGYTF; DNA: TGCAGTGCTAGAGATAGAAGGGATTCCTATGGCTACACCTTC
size: many; D: NA; J: TRBJ2-7; V: TRBV13; CDR3: CASSSADLPKRGLFLEQYF; DNA: TGTGCCAGCAGCTCCGCCGACCTCCCTAAGAGGGGGTTGTTTCTCGAGCAGTACTTC
size: NA; D: NA; J: TRBJ2-1; V: TRBV20-1; CDR3: CSVEGPTNNEQFF; DNA: TGCAGTGTCGAGGGACCAACAAACAATGAGCAGTTCTTC
size: many; D: NA; J: TRBJ2-1; V: TRBV11-2; CDR3: CASSSDGDEQFF; DNA: TGTGCCAGCAGCTCCGACGGCGATGAGCAGTTCTTC
size: many; D: NA; J: TRBJ2-7; V: TRBV6-9; CDR3: CASSYVGTPVYEQYF; DNA: TGTGCCAGCAGTTACGTGGGGACACCCGTCTACGAGCAGTACTTC
size: few; D: NA; J: TRBJ2-1; V: TRBV4-1; CDR3: CASSQESDYNEQFF; DNA: TGCGCCAGCAGCCAAGAGTCTGACTACAATGAGCAGTTCTTC